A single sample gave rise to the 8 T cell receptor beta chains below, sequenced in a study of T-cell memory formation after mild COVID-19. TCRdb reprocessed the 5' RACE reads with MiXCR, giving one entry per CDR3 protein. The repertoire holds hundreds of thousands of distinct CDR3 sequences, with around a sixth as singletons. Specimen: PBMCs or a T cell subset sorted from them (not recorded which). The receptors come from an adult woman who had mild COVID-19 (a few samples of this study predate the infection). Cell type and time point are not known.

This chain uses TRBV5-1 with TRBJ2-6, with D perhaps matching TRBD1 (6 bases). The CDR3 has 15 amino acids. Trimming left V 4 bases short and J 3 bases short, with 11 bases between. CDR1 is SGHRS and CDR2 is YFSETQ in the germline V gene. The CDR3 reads CASSAGDLGANVLTF. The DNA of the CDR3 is TGCGCCAGCAGCGCAGGGGACCTTGGGGCCAACGTCCTGACTTTC.

CDR3 nucleotides: TGCGCCAGCAGCTTAGCGGGAATGTCCTACAATGAGCAGTTCTTC. Translation gives CASSLAGMSYNEQFF. This chain connects TRBV5-1 to TRBJ2-1; 7 bases map to TRBD2. CDR3 length equals 15 residues. Germline V lookup: CDR1 SGHRS, CDR2 YFSETQ. The V and J ends lost 2 bases and 1 base, in that order; junction bases with no gene match: 3.

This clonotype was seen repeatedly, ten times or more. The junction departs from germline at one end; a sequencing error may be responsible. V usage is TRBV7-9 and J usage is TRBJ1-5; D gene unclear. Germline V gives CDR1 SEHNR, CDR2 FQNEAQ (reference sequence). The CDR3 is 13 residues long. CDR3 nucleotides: TGTGCCAGCAGTTTAGCAGAAGGTCAGCCCCAGCATTTT. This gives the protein CASSLAEGQPQHF.

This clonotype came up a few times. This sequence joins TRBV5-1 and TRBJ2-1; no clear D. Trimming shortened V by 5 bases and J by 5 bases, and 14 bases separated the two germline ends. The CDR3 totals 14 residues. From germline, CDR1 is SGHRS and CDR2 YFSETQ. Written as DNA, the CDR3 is TGCGCCAGCAGGGCGGCCGGGCAGGACAATGAGCAGTTCTTC. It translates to CASRAAGQDNEQFF.

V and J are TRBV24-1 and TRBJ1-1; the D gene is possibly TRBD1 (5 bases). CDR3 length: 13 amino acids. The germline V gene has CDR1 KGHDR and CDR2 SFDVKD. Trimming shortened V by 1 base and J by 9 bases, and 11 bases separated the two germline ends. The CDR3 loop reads CATSDFSGGKAFF. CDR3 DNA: TGTGCCACCAGTGATTTTTCCGGGGGAAAAGCTTTCTTT.

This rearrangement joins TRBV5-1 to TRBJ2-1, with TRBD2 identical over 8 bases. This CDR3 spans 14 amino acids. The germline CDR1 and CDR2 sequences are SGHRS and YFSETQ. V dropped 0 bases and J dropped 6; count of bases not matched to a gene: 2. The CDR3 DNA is TGCGCCAGCAGCTTGGAACTAGCGGCCAATGAGCAGTTCTTC. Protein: CASSLELAANEQFF.

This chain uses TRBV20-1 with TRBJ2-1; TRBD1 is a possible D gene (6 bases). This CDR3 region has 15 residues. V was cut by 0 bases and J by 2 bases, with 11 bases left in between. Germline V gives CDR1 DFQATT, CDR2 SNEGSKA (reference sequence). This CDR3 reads CSARDSTGPYNEQFF. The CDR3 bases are TGCAGTGCTAGAGATTCGACAGGCCCCTACAATGAGCAGTTCTTC.

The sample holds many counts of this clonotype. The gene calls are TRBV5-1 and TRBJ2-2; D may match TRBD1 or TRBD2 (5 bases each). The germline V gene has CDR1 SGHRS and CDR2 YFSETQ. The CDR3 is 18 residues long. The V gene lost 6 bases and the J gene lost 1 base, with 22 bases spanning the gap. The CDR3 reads CASNHLPGPGMNTGELFF. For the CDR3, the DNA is TGCGCCAGCAACCACCTCCCGGGGCCAGGGATGAACACCGGGGAGCTGTTTTTT.